This TCR beta chain is drawn from a study of CD8 T cells in ankylosing spondylitis. Each CDR3 protein is one row after TCRdb ran MiXCR on the 5' RACE reads. The sample includes approximately 200,000 distinct CDR3 sequences, around 13% of them seen just once. This clonotype was counted a few times. Sequencing was performed on blood, either unsorted or a sorted T cell fraction (not recorded which). The clonotype was recovered from a male donor with ankylosing spondylitis or in good health (not recorded which).

In DNA form, the CDR3 reads TGCGCCAGCAGTGAGTCTTCCTACGAGCAGTACTTC. Its protein is CASSESSYEQYF. V is TRBV10-2 and J is TRBJ2-7; D remains unclear. The CDR3 has 12 residues. Germline-derived CDR1 and CDR2 are WSHSY and SAAADI. V gave up 0 bases and J gave up 1 base, with 1 base separating them.